What follows are 27 T cell receptor beta chains derived from one specimen sequenced in a study of Tregs in tolerant kidney transplant recipients. Only in-frame clones appear in the TCRdb table, and some are missing; sequencing was by immunoSEQ multiplex PCR. In the table there are about 31,000 clones, approximately 80% of which are singletons. Their antigens are not known. The sequenced sample consisted of Tregs from blood cultured with allogeneic cells. These receptors originate from a human donor in good health.

This clone showed up just once. This sequence joins TRBV9 and TRBJ2-1; 8 bases align to TRBD2. The V gene's germline CDR1 is SGDLS and CDR2 YYNGEE. The CDR3 is 15 residues long. V was clipped by 2 bases and J by 4 bases; unmatched bases: 5. CDR3 residues: CASSVGLALYNEQFF. The CDR3, as DNA: TGTGCCAGCAGCGTTGGACTAGCCCTTTACAATGAGCAGTTCTTC.

This clone was counted a few times. The chain links TRBV19 to TRBJ2-3, with 13 bases matching TRBD2. V dropped 4 bases and J dropped 4; count of bases not matched to a gene: 8. The CDR3 contains 17 residues. From germline, CDR1 is LNHDA and CDR2 SQIVND (reference sequence). The CDR3: CASSTPPGLAGSDTQYF. For the CDR3, the DNA is TGTGCCAGTAGTACTCCACCGGGACTAGCGGGGTCAGATACGCAGTATTTT.

The chain employs TRBV12-1 and TRBJ2-5; the D call in the table, TRBD1, was not verified against the DNA. TRBV12-1 is reported as a pseudogene. The CDR3 consists of 13 residues. The CDR3 DNA follows: TGTGCCAGCAGCAAGGACAACCAAGAGACCCAGTACTTC. The encoded protein is CASSKDNQETQYF.

The J gene is TRBJ1-2, the V gene TRBV19, with TRBD1 identical over 9 bases. CDR1 is LNHDA, CDR2 SQIVND, per germline (reference sequence). Trimming removed 5 bases from V and 4 bases from J; junction bases left unmatched: 11. CDR3 size: 16 residues. The DNA for the CDR3 is TGTGCCAGTAGTGGCCGGACAGGGGTCGCAGGCTATGGCTACACCTTC. Protein sequence: CASSGRTGVAGYGYTF. The complete variable domain, with remaining parts taken from reference TRBV19 and TRBJ1-2, reads DGGITQSPKYLFRKEGQNVTLSCEQNLNHDAMYWYRQDPGQGLRLIYYSQIVNDFQKGDIAEGYSVSREKKESFPLTVTSAQKNPTAFYLCASSGRTGVAGYGYTFGSGTRLTVV.

The chain has TRBV6-9 and TRBJ1-1; the match to TRBD1 covers 7 bases. Trimming at V came to 3 bases and at J to 5 bases, leaving 3 bases not matched to a gene. The CDR3 is 13 amino acids. The germline V gene has CDR1 MNHGY and CDR2 SVAAGI. Written as DNA, the CDR3 is TGTGCCAGCAGTTACAGGGGGAGGACTGAAGCTTTCTTT. It is translated as CASSYRGRTEAFF.

V is TRBV11-3 and J is TRBJ2-1; 12 positions agree with TRBD2. The CDR3 sequence is 16 residues long. CDR1 SGHNT and CDR2 YENEEA come from the germline V gene. V gave up 0 bases and J gave up 9 bases; unmatched junction bases: 6. The CDR3: CASSLETSGSFVEQFF. The CDR3 DNA reads TGTGCCAGCAGCTTAGAGACTAGCGGGAGTTTCGTTGAGCAGTTCTTC.

This clone is medium-sized in the sample. The rearrangement links TRBV13 to TRBJ2-7, with 12 bases fitting TRBD2. After removal of 4 bases from V and 2 bases from J, the junction contained 12 bases not matched to a gene. In germline, CDR1 is PRHDT, CDR2 FYEKMQ (reference sequence). The length of the CDR3 is 18 residues. In nucleotides, the CDR3 is TGTGCCAGCAGCTCGTCTAGCGGGAGGGGACGGTCGGCCTACGAGCAGTACTTC. This gives the protein CASSSSSGRGRSAYEQYF.

The V gene is TRBV6-5, the J gene TRBJ2-5; D is perhaps TRBD1 (5 bases). The CDR3 sequence is 9 residues long. V gave up 10 bases and J gave up 10 bases, with 10 bases separating them. Germline V gene data show CDR1 as MNHEY and CDR2 as SVGAGI. Written as DNA, the CDR3 is TGTGCCACCAGAAGGGGCCAGTACTTC. This encodes CATRRGQYF.

The chain is built from TRBV7-2 and TRBJ1-2, with D possibly being TRBD1 (6 bases). The germline V gene encodes CDR1 SGHTA and CDR2 FQGNSA. The CDR3 has 15 amino acids. V lost 1 base and J 3 bases, leaving 12 bases between the germline ends. The CDR3 is CASSLGRGVDYGYTF. The CDR3 DNA sequence: TGTGCCAGCAGCTTAGGCAGGGGTGTCGACTATGGCTACACCTTC.

The chain is built from TRBV6-6 and TRBJ2-7; TRBD2 is a possible D gene (7 bases). Germline CDR1 reads MNHNY; CDR2 reads SVGAGI (reference sequence). The CDR3 has 14 amino acids. V lost 5 bases and J lost 4, with 15 bases in between. The CDR3 sequence is CASSKGEGVYEQYF. The DNA for the CDR3 is TGTGCCAGCAGTAAGGGGGAGGGCGTTTACGAGCAGTACTTC.

The chain couples TRBV28 to TRBJ1-5, with D unclear. Trimming removed 7 bases at V and 0 bases at J, with 13 bases between. The germline gives CDR1 MDHEN, CDR2 SYDVKM. This CDR3 is 15 amino acids long. The CDR3 loop is CASTRTLNSNQPQHF. The CDR3 bases are TGTGCCAGCACTAGGACGCTTAATAGCAATCAGCCCCAGCATTTT.

The rearrangement joins TRBV29-1 to TRBJ2-3; D gene ambiguous. Germline CDR1 is SQVTM and CDR2 is ANQGSEA. The V end lost 4 bases, the J end lost 5 bases, and 4 bases lay between the germline ends. CDR3 length: 10 amino acids. The CDR3 nucleotides are TGCAGCGTTGGTATAGATACGCAGTATTTT. Protein: CSVGIDTQYF.

The J gene is TRBJ2-7, the V gene TRBV5-6, with no clear D. This CDR3 region has 13 residues. V was trimmed by 0 bases and J by 3 bases, leaving 7 bases between them. CDR1 and CDR2 from the germline V gene are SGHDT and YYEEEE. Here the CDR3 reads CASSLVYGYEQYF. CDR3 DNA: TGTGCCAGCAGCTTGGTCTACGGCTACGAGCAGTACTTC.

The V gene is TRBV30, the J gene TRBJ2-7, with D perhaps being TRBD1 or TRBD2 (5 bases each). V lost 3 bases to trimming and J lost 7 bases, with 19 bases between them. Germline V gene lookup returns CDR1 GTSNPN and CDR2 SVGIG (reference sequence). The CDR3 covers 14 residues. The CDR3: CAWRGTAGSTEQYF. The DNA of the CDR3 is TGTGCCTGGAGGGGAACTGCAGGGAGCACTGAGCAGTACTTC.

The rearrangement links TRBV7-9 to TRBJ1-3; TRBD1 is a possible D gene (6 bases). CDR3 length equals 15 residues. Trimming removed 0 bases at V and 6 bases at J, with 12 bases between. Germline V gene sequence: CDR1 SEHNR, CDR2 FQNEAQ (reference sequence). The CDR3: CASSLAGAGVNTIYF. The CDR3 DNA reads TGTGCCAGCAGCTTAGCGGGGGCAGGCGTAAACACCATATATTTT.

The chain uses TRBV7-9 and TRBJ2-3; maybe TRBD2 (6 bases). Germline loops: CDR1 SEHNR, CDR2 FQNEAQ (reference sequence). This CDR3 region has 16 residues. V was cut by 2 bases and J by 3 bases, with 15 bases left in between. CDR3 DNA: TGTGCCAGCAGCTTATCGACGGGAGTAGGGACAGATACGCAGTATTTT. Translation gives CASSLSTGVGTDTQYF.

This clone was counted between two and nine times. V is TRBV7-2 and J is TRBJ1-2; D call uncertain. The germline gives CDR1 SGHTA, CDR2 FQGNSA. The CDR3 is 15 residues long. V was cut by 5 bases and J by 1 base, with 14 bases left in between. The CDR3 spells CASSPWVDVNYGYTF. In nucleotides, the CDR3 is TGTGCCAGCAGCCCCTGGGTGGACGTTAACTATGGCTACACCTTC. Filled out from reference TRBV7-2 and TRBJ1-2, the complete variable domain reads GAGVSQSPSNKVTEKGKDVELRCDPISGHTALYWYRQSLGQGLEFLIYFQGNSAPDKSGLPSDRFSAERTGGSVSTLTIQRTQQEDSAVYLCASSPWVDVNYGYTFGSGTRLTVV.

The chain couples TRBV5-1 to TRBJ2-5; a possible D gene is TRBD2 (5 bases). Germline V lookup: CDR1 SGHRS, CDR2 YFSETQ. V lost 4 bases, J lost 2 bases, and 12 bases lay in between. The CDR3 length is 14 residues. In nucleotides, the CDR3 is TGCGCCAGCAGCCTAGGGCCGGGACAAGAGACCCAGTACTTC. This gives the protein CASSLGPGQETQYF.

This chain joins TRBV19 and TRBJ2-7; 9 bases match TRBD1. CDR1 and CDR2 from the germline V gene are LNHDA and SQIVND (reference sequence). The CDR3 spans 18 residues. Germline trimming cut 4 bases from V and 1 base from J; bases unmatched to any gene: 14. DNA of the CDR3: TGTGCCAGTAGTACCACCCCAACAGGGGGCGGTATATCCTACGAGCAGTACTTC. It translates to CASSTTPTGGGISYEQYF. Drawing the rest from reference TRBV19 and TRBJ2-7, the complete variable domain is DGGITQSPKYLFRKEGQNVTLSCEQNLNHDAMYWYRQDPGQGLRLIYYSQIVNDFQKGDIAEGYSVSREKKESFPLTVTSAQKNPTAFYLCASSTTPTGGGISYEQYFGPGTRLTVT.

Here the CDR3 DNA reads TGCGCCAGCAGTGACCCCTCGATAGGGGCCTACGAGCAGTACTTC. Protein product: CASSDPSIGAYEQYF. This chain uses TRBV10-2 with TRBJ2-7; TRBD1 is a possible D gene (5 bases). The length of the CDR3 is 15 residues. V lost 3 bases to trimming and J lost 2 bases, with 14 bases between them. Germline CDR1 reads WSHSY; CDR2 reads SAAADI.

The V gene is TRBV9, the J gene TRBJ2-5; D is possibly TRBD2 (7 bases). Germline loops: CDR1 SGDLS, CDR2 YYNGEE. The V and J ends lost 0 bases and 1 base respectively, with 13 bases between them. This CDR3 is built from 16 residues. The CDR3 loop reads CASSVAGGAGQETQYF. Written as DNA, the CDR3 is TGTGCCAGCAGCGTAGCGGGGGGCGCGGGCCAAGAGACCCAGTACTTC.

The chain recombines TRBV7-2 with TRBJ1-2, with 9 nucleotides matching TRBD1. Looked up from germline, CDR1 is SGHTA and CDR2 is FQGNSA. CDR3 length equals 15 residues. The V gene end was trimmed by 0 bases and the J gene end by 3 bases; junction bases not matched to a gene: 2. CDR3 residues: CASSLAGQGYYGYTF. The DNA of the CDR3 is TGTGCCAGCAGCTTAGCGGGACAGGGATACTATGGCTACACCTTC. The full variable domain, rest sourced from reference TRBV7-2 and TRBJ1-2, is GAGVSQSPSNKVTEKGKDVELRCDPISGHTALYWYRQSLGQGLEFLIYFQGNSAPDKSGLPSDRFSAERTGGSVSTLTIQRTQQEDSAVYLCASSLAGQGYYGYTFGSGTRLTVV.

The gene calls are TRBV19 and TRBJ2-7; 7 bases are a match to TRBD1. V shed 3 bases, J shed 2 bases, and the junction held 4 bases outside the gene matches. Germline-derived CDR1 and CDR2 are LNHDA and SQIVND (reference sequence). There are 14 residues in the CDR3. DNA of the CDR3: TGTGCCAGTAGTATCAACAGGGGACCCTACGAGCAGTACTTC. Protein: CASSINRGPYEQYF.

V gene TRBV11-2 combines with J gene TRBJ2-7; D perhaps matches TRBD1 (6 bases). V dropped 1 base and J dropped 9 bases, with 22 bases sitting between them. This CDR3 is 16 amino acids long. CDR1 is SGHAT, CDR2 FQNNGV, per germline. CDR3 bases: TGTGCCAGCAGCTTAGTAGGGGGAACATCCCCCTTGGGGCAGTACTTC. This encodes CASSLVGGTSPLGQYF. The whole variable domain, remainder taken from reference TRBV11-2 and TRBJ2-7, is EAGVAQSPRYKIIEKRQSVAFWCNPISGHATLYWYQQILGQGPKLLIQFQNNGVVDDSQLPKDRFSAERLKGVDSTLKIQPAKLEDSAVYLCASSLVGGTSPLGQYFGPGTRLTVT.

The chain recombines TRBV7-8 with TRBJ1-5; no firm D call. The V end lost 1 base, the J end lost 0 bases, and 7 bases lay between the germline ends. Germline V lookup: CDR1 SGHVS, CDR2 FQNEAQ. This CDR3 is 15 amino acids long. CDR3 coding DNA: TGTGCCAGCAGCTTAGAGGGCTTTAGCAATCAGCCCCAGCATTTT. This translates into CASSLEGFSNQPQHF.

As concerns this clone: A read error may account for a junction end that differs from germline. V gene TRBV7-2 combines with J gene TRBJ1-1; D might be TRBD1 (6 bases). The CDR3 is 15 amino acids. Germline lookup yields CDR1 SGHTA and CDR2 FQGNSA. CDR3 sequence: CASSLARTANTEAFF. The DNA for the CDR3 is TGTGCCAGCAGCCTAGCAAGGACAGCGAACACTGAAGCTTTCTTT.

This chain links TRBV11-1 with TRBJ2-3, with 12 bases identical to TRBD2. Per germline, CDR1 SGHAT and CDR2 FQDESV (reference sequence). This CDR3 has 16 residues. With V trimmed by 3 bases and J by 2 bases, 3 bases remained unmatched. The CDR3 spells CASSFLAGGSTDTQYF. CDR3 DNA: TGTGCCAGCAGCTTCCTAGCGGGGGGGTCCACAGATACGCAGTATTTT.